A selection of T cell receptor beta chains follows, all from one sample in a study of T cells after yellow fever vaccination. One entry per CDR3 protein results from TCRdb running MiXCR on the 5' RACE reads. This table has some 550,000 distinct CDR3 sequences, approximately 21% appearing once. The sequencing used PBMCs, collected 15 days after the yellow fever booster vaccination. These TCRs come from a man younger than 45 who received the YFV17D yellow fever vaccine. CDR3s include the opening cysteine and the closing phenylalanine or tryptophan. The D gene is left open where the match is weak. Some rows have no size entry. The others give once, few or many, or a class for an expanded clone.

>TRBV14|TRBD1|TRBJ2-7|NA
TGTGCCAGCAGCCATTTGACCGGACAGGGGGCCGACGAGCAGTACTTC
CASSHLTGQGADEQYF
>TRBV11-2|TRBD2|TRBJ2-3|NA
TGTGCCAGCAGCTTACGGGGGGGCAGCACAGATACGCAGTATTTT
CASSLRGGSTDTQYF
>TRBV20-1|TRBD2|TRBJ2-7|few
TGCAGTGCTCAACTAGCGGCTAGCTCCTACGAGCAGTACTTC
CSAQLAASSYEQYF
>TRBV7-2|NA|TRBJ2-1|few
TGTGCCAGCAGCTTAGTGGGGCAGCACAATGAGCAGTTCTTC
CASSLVGQHNEQFF
>TRBV29-1|NA|TRBJ2-2|NA
TGCAGCGCCGGAGGTCTCAACACCGGGGAGCTGTTTTTT
CSAGGLNTGELFF
>TRBV29-1|TRBD1|TRBJ2-6|NA
TGCAGCGTTGAAGCTCTTGGGACAGGGGAAATCTCTGGGGCCAACGTCCTGACTTTC
CSVEALGTGEISGANVLTF
>TRBV28|TRBD2|TRBJ2-3|NA
TGTGCCAGTGGTTGGACGGGAGGGCCGGATACGCAGTATTTT
CASGWTGGPDTQYF
>TRBV3-1|NA|TRBJ1-1|NA
TGTGCCAGCAGCCAAGGGGGAGCAGGGATAAGGACTGAAGCTTTCTTT
CASSQGGAGIRTEAFF
>TRBV18|NA|TRBJ2-7|NA
TGTGCCAGCTCACCACCAGGTTGGGCCGCTACCTACGAGCAGTACTTC
CASSPPGWAATYEQYF
>TRBV5-6|NA|TRBJ2-1|NA
TGTGCCAGCGGTCACTTCACACTGTACCACAATGAGCAGTTCTTC
CASGHFTLYHNEQFF
>TRBV5-1|NA|TRBJ1-1|NA
TGCGCCAGCAGCGACGGGACTGGGAACACTGAAGCTTTCTTT
CASSDGTGNTEAFF
>TRBV20-1|NA|TRBJ2-7|few
TGCAGTGCTAGAATGTCCGGGACCTACGAGCAGTACTTC
CSARMSGTYEQYF
>TRBV11-1|TRBD2|TRBJ2-1|few
TGTGCCAGCAGCGACCGGACTAGCGGGAGTCTTTCCTACAATGAGCAGTTCTTC
CASSDRTSGSLSYNEQFF
>TRBV21-1|NA|TRBJ1-4|few
TGTGCCAGCAGCAAAGCCGAGGACAGGGGGCCCCTCAAGGCAACTAATGAAAAACTGTTTTTT
CASSKAEDRGPLKATNEKLFF
>TRBV12-3/TRBV12-4|NA|TRBJ2-3|NA
TGTGCCAGCAGTGTCTCTAGTCCCGCAGATACGCAGTATTTT
CASSVSSPADTQYF
>TRBV4-3|NA|TRBJ1-5|NA
TGCGCCAGCAGCCCCGTGATAGTAGGACCGACACTTAGCAATCAGCCCCAGCATTTT
CASSPVIVGPTLSNQPQHF
>TRBV7-3|NA|TRBJ2-6|few
TGTGCCAGCAGCTCGGGCAGTCTCAGCTCTGGGGCCAACGTCCTGACTTTC
CASSSGSLSSGANVLTF
>TRBV11-1|NA|TRBJ1-1|NA
TGTGCCAGCAGCTTAAGACCCTTAGAAGCTTTCTTT
CASSLRPLEAFF
>TRBV7-2|TRBD2|TRBJ2-1|NA
TGTGCCAGCAGCTTTACCGGGACTACCGGCCACAATGAGCAGTTCTTC
CASSFTGTTGHNEQFF
>TRBV20-1|NA|TRBJ2-7|many
TGCAGTGCTAGTCGACCAGCCCCCTACGAGCAGTACTTC
CSASRPAPYEQYF
>TRBV5-5|NA|TRBJ2-3|NA
TGTGCCAGCAGGGGGACTGGCACAGATACGCAGTATTTT
CASRGTGTDTQYF
>TRBV20-1|TRBD2|TRBJ2-7|few
TGCAGTGCTCGCCGGACTAGCCCTGGGGGGGAGCAGTACTTC
CSARRTSPGGEQYF
>TRBV7-6|NA|TRBJ2-3|many
TGTGCCAGCAGCTTAGGAGACGGGCGGACAGATACGCAGTATTTT
CASSLGDGRTDTQYF
>TRBV5-1|TRBD2|TRBJ2-7|NA
TGCGCCAGCAGCGGACTAGCGGGAGACGAGCAGTACTTC
CASSGLAGDEQYF
>TRBV4-1|TRBD1|TRBJ2-1|NA
TGCGCCAGCAGCCAAGGGGTAGTGGGGACAGGGGACCCCCTCGCCTACAATGAGCAGTTCTTC
CASSQGVVGTGDPLAYNEQFF
>TRBV10-3|TRBD1|TRBJ2-7|many
TGTGCCATCACCCCCGGGACAGGGCTAGGGGAGCAGTACTTC
CAITPGTGLGEQYF
>TRBV27|NA|TRBJ2-1|few
TGTGCCAGCACTAACGGCGGACTGCAGGGCTATGAGCAGTTCTTC
CASTNGGLQGYEQFF
>TRBV4-3|NA|TRBJ2-1|NA
TGCGCCAGCAGCCAAGAGCCTTACAATGAGCAGTTCTTC
CASSQEPYNEQFF
>TRBV20-1|NA|TRBJ2-5|NA
TGCAGTGCCACGACAGCTACGGGAGAGACCCAGTACTTC
CSATTATGETQYF
>TRBV24-1|NA|TRBJ2-1|NA
TGTGCCACCAGCGGAGGGAATGAGCAGTTCTTC
CATSGGNEQFF
>TRBV24-1|TRBD1|TRBJ2-1|NA
TGTGCCACCAGTGACCTCCAGGGGGCGCGGCGCAATGAGCAGTTCTTC
CATSDLQGARRNEQFF
>TRBV5-1|TRBD1|TRBJ2-1|few
TGCGCCAGCAGCTTGGCTGGGGGACAGGGGGGTTACAATGAGCAGTTCTTC
CASSLAGGQGGYNEQFF
>TRBV20-1|TRBD2|TRBJ2-1|few
TGCAGTGCGCCTCCTCTAGCGGGAGGCGATGAGCAGTTCTTC
CSAPPLAGGDEQFF
>TRBV12-3/TRBV12-4|NA|TRBJ2-5|few
TGTGCCAGCAGTTCCCGGGGGTACGGGGAGACCCAGTACTTC
CASSSRGYGETQYF
>TRBV5-4|NA|TRBJ1-1|NA
TGTGCCAGCAGCTTGGTATCGGGACACACTGAAGCTTTCTTT
CASSLVSGHTEAFF
>TRBV7-4|NA|TRBJ2-3|NA
TGTGCCAGCAGGCAGGGGTCGGCGAAAGATACGCAGTATTTT
CASRQGSAKDTQYF
>TRBV12-3/TRBV12-4|NA|TRBJ2-5|NA
TGTGCCAGCAGACGGCGGGCAGGGAAGAGCGGGGAGACCCAGTACTTC
CASRRRAGKSGETQYF
>TRBV6-2/TRBV6-3|NA|TRBJ2-7|NA
TGTGCCAGCAGTTACAGAAAACGGTGGTCCTACGAGCAGTACTTC
CASSYRKRWSYEQYF
>TRBV5-1|NA|TRBJ1-1|NA
TGCGCCAGCAGCGAGAACACCCAGAACACTGAAGCTTTCTTT
CASSENTQNTEAFF
>TRBV7-2|TRBD1|TRBJ2-5|many
TGTGCCAGCAGCTTAGGACCGGGACAGCCTCAAGAGACCCAGTACTTC
CASSLGPGQPQETQYF
>TRBV23-1|TRBD1|TRBJ2-7|few
TGCGCCAGCAAACGGGACAGGAGCTCCTACGAGCAGTACTTC
CASKRDRSSYEQYF
>TRBV5-1|TRBD2|TRBJ2-7|NA
TGCGCCAGCAGCTCTGGGGTAGCGGGGGCCTACGAGCAGTACTTC
CASSSGVAGAYEQYF
>TRBV3-1|TRBD2|TRBJ2-5|few
TGTGCCAGCAGCCGGGGCGGGAGCTTTCTCCAAGAGACCCAGTACTTC
CASSRGGSFLQETQYF
>TRBV7-2|NA|TRBJ2-7|NA
TGTGCCAGCAGCTTACTTCCCGGAGGGTACGAGCAGTACTTC
CASSLLPGGYEQYF
>TRBV6-1|NA|TRBJ1-2|few
TGTGCCAGCAGGATGACCGGGCCAGCAAGCGAGCACTATGGCTACACCTTC
CASRMTGPASEHYGYTF
>TRBV12-3/TRBV12-4|NA|TRBJ2-1|NA
TGTGCCAGCAGTAAGACAGGCTCCTACAATGAGCAGTTCTTC
CASSKTGSYNEQFF